A selection of T cell receptor beta chains follows, all from one sample in a study of response to subunit inactivated influenza vaccine. Each CDR3 protein gets one entry after TCRdb re-called the RT-PCR reads with MiXCR. The sample has about 530,000 distinct CDR3 sequences; over 10% are singletons. Sample: PBMCs from blood, taken about 40 days after vaccination. The receptors were sampled from a man aged 50 or older who received an inactivated influenza vaccine. The CDR3 runs from the conserved cysteine through the conserved F or W.

j_gene,v_gene,CDR3aa
TRBJ2-3,TRBV5-1,CASSLQGLPTDTQYF
TRBJ2-1,TRBV5-5,CASSHGTVGYNEQFF
TRBJ2-2,TRBV4-3,CASSQVGGGAGELFF
TRBJ2-3,TRBV2,CASRAAGTADTQYF
TRBJ2-1,TRBV7-2,CASSFLLRGGLGEQFF
TRBJ2-7,TRBV20-1,CSARDHAGRVYEQYF
TRBJ2-1,TRBV27,CASGRVMAGQFF
TRBJ2-4,TRBV6-5,CASSYSPGAKNIQYF
TRBJ2-7,TRBV20-1,CSAEEISTYEQYF
TRBJ2-2,TRBV10-3,CAISESGDWDTGELFF
TRBJ2-5,TRBV7-2,CASSSTGRPQETQYF
TRBJ1-2,TRBV7-9,CASSHRRDRGGGYTF
TRBJ2-3,TRBV4-3,CASSQGISGGDTQYF
TRBJ2-5,TRBV14,CASSETSGRAEETQYF
TRBJ2-3,TRBV5-1,CASSSYPRADTQYF
TRBJ1-2,TRBV7-2,CASSTALYGYTF
TRBJ2-1,TRBV4-3,CASSQEDRAYNEQFF
TRBJ1-5,TRBV20-1,CSARDRAYNQPQHF
TRBJ2-5,TRBV9,CASSARTGIGETQYF
TRBJ1-1,TRBV20-1,CSARSRQGDTEAFF
TRBJ2-7,TRBV5-1,CASRLYGTSSYEQYF
TRBJ1-1,TRBV12-3/TRBV12-4,CASSPPGLGGTEAFF
TRBJ2-1,TRBV7-8,CASSLREGLYEQFF
TRBJ2-3,TRBV11-1,CASSSQRAGGTLRTDTQYF
TRBJ2-7,TRBV5-6,CASSQYSYEQYF
TRBJ2-7,TRBV29-1,CSETGDFSYEQYF
TRBJ2-3,TRBV20-1,CSPAAAVERDTQYF
TRBJ2-1,TRBV2,CASRRTNEQFF
TRBJ1-1,TRBV3-1,CASSQDWGWDTEAFF
TRBJ1-2,TRBV7-9,CASSPGDGVYGYTF
TRBJ2-5,TRBV20-1,CSAPRRGQETQYF
TRBJ2-7,TRBV20-1,CSAIDRDSSYEQYF
TRBJ2-4,TRBV4-3,CASSQDTTKNIQYF